This entry is about one T cell receptor beta chain. These data come from a study of blood T cell repertoires in COVID-19. About the study: From the United States, Italy and Spain came samples of acute and convalescent COVID-19. Sample material is recorded as cDNA or gDNA derived from T cells, B-cell-depleted T cells, or PBMCs.

In the original processing: Reference gene primer amplification gave estimated nucleated cell counts. Assay used: immunoSEQ multiplex PCR; TCRdb lists only in-frame clones, some missing. That table is the source of V, J and clone size, and D and trimming were worked out from the DNA. Found here are over 55,000 clones, 80% to 85% of them singletons; the top ten hold around 10%. The CDR3 totals 14 residues. V was shortened by 2 bases and J by 6 bases, with 12 bases between the two germline ends. Germline CDR1 is LNHDA and CDR2 is SQIVND (reference sequence). The specimen sequenced was peripheral blood. The source of this sequence is a man older than 75 with COVID-19, enrolled during active disease. The V and J genes are TRBV19 and TRBJ2-3; D not resolved. Here the CDR3 DNA reads TGTGCCAGTAGTATAAGGCACGTGGAGGATACGCAGTATTTT. Protein: CASSIRHVEDTQYF.